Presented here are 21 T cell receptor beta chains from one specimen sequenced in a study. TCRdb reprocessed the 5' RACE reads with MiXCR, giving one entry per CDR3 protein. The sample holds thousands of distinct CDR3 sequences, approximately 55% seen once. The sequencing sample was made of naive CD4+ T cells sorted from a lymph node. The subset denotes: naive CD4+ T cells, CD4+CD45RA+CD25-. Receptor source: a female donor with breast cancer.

CDR3: CSAGLSGSLSYEQYF. The CDR3 DNA follows: TGCAGTGCCGGATTGAGCGGGAGCCTGTCCTACGAGCAGTACTTC. This chain uses TRBV20-1 with TRBJ2-7, with 8 positions matching TRBD2. CDR1 and CDR2 (germline): DFQATT, SNEGSKA (reference sequence). The CDR3 is 15 residues long. V lost 6 bases and J lost 1; bases outside the gene matches: 11.

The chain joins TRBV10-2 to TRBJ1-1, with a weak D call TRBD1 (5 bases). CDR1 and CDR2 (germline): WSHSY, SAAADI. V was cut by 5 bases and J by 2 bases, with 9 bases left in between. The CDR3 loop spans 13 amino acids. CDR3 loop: CASSYDRNTEAFF. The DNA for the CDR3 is TGCGCCAGCAGTTACGACAGAAACACTGAAGCTTTCTTT.

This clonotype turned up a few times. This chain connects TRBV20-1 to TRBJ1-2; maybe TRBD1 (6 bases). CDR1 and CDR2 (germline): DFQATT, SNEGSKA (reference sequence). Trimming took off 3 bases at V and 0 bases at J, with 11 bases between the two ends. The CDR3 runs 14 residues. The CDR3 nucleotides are TGCAGTGCTAGTGGGGGCCCACCTAACTATGGCTACACCTTC. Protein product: CSASGGPPNYGYTF.

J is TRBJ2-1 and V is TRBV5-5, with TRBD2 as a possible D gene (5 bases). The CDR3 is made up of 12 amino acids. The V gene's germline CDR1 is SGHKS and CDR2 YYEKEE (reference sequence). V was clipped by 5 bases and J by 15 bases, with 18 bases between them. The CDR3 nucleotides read TGTGCCAGCAGACTCGGGGTTGAGGTGCCGTTCTTC. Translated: CASRLGVEVPFF.

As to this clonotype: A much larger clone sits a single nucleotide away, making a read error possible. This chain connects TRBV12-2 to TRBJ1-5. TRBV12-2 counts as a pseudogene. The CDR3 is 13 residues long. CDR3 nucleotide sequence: TGTGTAAGTCGCTTAGTGGGGAATCAGCCCCAGCATTTT. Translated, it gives CVSRLVGNQPQHF.

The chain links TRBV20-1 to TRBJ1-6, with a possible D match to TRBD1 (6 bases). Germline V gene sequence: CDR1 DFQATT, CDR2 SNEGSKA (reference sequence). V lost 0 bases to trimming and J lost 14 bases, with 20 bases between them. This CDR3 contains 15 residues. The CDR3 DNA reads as TGCAGTGCTAGAGATTCCGGGGGCATTACTGGGTCCCTCCACTTT. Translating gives CSARDSGGITGSLHF.

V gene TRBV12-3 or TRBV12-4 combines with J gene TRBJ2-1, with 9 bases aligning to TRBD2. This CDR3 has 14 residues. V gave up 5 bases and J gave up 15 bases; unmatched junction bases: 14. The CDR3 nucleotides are TGTGCCAGCAGTATGATGGCTAGCGGGGCGCCCATGTTCTTC. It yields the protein CASSMMASGAPMFF.

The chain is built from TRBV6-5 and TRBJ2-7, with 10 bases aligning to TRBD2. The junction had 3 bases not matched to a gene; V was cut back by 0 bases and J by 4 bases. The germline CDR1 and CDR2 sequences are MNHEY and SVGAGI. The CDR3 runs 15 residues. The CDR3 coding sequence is TGTGCCAGCAGTTACTCGAGTAGCGGGAGGTACGAGCAGTACTTC. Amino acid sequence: CASSYSSSGRYEQYF.

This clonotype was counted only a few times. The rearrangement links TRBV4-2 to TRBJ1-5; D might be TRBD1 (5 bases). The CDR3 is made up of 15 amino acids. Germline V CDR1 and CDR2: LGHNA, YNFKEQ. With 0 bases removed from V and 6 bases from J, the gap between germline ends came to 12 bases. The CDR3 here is CASSQDPAGTQPQHF. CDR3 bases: TGTGCCAGCAGCCAAGATCCGGCAGGGACTCAGCCCCAGCATTTT.

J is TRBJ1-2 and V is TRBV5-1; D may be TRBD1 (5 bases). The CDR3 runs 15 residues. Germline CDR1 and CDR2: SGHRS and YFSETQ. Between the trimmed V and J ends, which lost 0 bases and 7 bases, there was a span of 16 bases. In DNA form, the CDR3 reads TGCGCCAGCAGCTTGGCAGGACAAGTAGAACTTGGCTACACCTTC. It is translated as CASSLAGQVELGYTF.

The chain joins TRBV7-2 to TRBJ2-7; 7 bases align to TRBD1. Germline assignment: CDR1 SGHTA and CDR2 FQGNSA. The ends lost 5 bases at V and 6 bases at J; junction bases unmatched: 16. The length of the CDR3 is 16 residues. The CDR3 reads CASSLKPDRVRGEQYF. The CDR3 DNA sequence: TGTGCCAGCAGCCTGAAACCAGACAGGGTTCGGGGCGAGCAGTACTTC.

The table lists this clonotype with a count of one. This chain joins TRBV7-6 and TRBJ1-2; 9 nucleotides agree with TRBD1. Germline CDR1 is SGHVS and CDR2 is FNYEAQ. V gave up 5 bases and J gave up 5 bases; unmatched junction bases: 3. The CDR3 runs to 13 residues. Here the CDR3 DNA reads TGTGCCAGCAGCCCAGGACAGGGGTATGGCTACACCTTC. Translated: CASSPGQGYGYTF.

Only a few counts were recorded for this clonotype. CDR3 nucleotide sequence: TGCAGTGCTGAGTTGGGGGGAGCGTACCAAGAGACCCAGTACTTC. It translates to CSAELGGAYQETQYF. The V and J genes are TRBV20-1 and TRBJ2-5, with a weak D call TRBD2 (6 bases). Trimming took off 5 bases at V and 0 bases at J, with 16 bases between the two ends. The germline gives CDR1 DFQATT, CDR2 SNEGSKA (reference sequence). The CDR3 spans 15 residues.

CDR3 sequence: CASSLVWLAGNTDTQYF. CDR3 nucleotides: TGTGCCAGCAGCTTGGTTTGGCTAGCGGGCAACACAGATACGCAGTATTTT. The rearrangement joins TRBV5-5 to TRBJ2-3; 8 nucleotides agree with TRBD2. The V and J ends lost 0 bases and 2 bases, in that order; junction bases with no gene match: 8. Germline loops: CDR1 SGHKS, CDR2 YYEKEE (reference sequence). The CDR3 consists of 17 residues. Full variable domain (rest looked up from reference TRBV5-5 and TRBJ2-3): DAGVTQSPTHLIKTRGQQVTLRCSPISGHKSVSWYQQVLGQGPQFIFQYYEKEERGRGNFPDRFSARQFPNYSSELNVNALLLGDSALYLCASSLVWLAGNTDTQYFGPGTRLTVL.

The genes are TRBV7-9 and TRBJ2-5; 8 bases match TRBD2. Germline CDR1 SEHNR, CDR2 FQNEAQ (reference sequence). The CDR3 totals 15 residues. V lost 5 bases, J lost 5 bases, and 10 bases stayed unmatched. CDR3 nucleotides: TGTGCCAGCAGCCCGGGACTAGTTCTGAGGGAGACCCAGTACTTC. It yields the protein CASSPGLVLRETQYF.

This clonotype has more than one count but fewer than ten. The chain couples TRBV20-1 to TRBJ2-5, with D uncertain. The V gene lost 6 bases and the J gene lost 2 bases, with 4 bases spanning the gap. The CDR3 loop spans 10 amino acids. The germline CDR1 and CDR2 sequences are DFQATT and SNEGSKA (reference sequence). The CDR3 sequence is CSAGQETQYF. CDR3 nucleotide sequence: TGCAGTGCAGGGCAAGAGACCCAGTACTTC.

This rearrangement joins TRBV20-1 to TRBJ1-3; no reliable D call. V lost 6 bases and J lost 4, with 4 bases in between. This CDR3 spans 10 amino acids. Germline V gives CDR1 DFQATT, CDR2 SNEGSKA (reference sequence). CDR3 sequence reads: CSADGNTIYF. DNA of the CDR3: TGCAGTGCAGACGGAAACACCATATATTTT.

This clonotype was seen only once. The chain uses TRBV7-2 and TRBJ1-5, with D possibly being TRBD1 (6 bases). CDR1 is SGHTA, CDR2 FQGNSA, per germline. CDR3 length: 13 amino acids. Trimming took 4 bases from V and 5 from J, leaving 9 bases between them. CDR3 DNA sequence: TGTGCCAGCAGCTCTACAGGGCATCAGCCCCAGCATTTT. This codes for CASSSTGHQPQHF. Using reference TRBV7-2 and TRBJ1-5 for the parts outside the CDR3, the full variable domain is GAGVSQSPSNKVTEKGKDVELRCDPISGHTALYWYRQSLGQGLEFLIYFQGNSAPDKSGLPSDRFSAERTGGSVSTLTIQRTQQEDSAVYLCASSSTGHQPQHFGDGTRLSIL.

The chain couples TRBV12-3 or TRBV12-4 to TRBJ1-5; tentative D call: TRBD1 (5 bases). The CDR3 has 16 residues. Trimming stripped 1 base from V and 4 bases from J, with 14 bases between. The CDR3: CASSLGLPGGNQPQHF. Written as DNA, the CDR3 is TGTGCCAGCAGTTTAGGCCTTCCGGGGGGAAATCAGCCCCAGCATTTT.

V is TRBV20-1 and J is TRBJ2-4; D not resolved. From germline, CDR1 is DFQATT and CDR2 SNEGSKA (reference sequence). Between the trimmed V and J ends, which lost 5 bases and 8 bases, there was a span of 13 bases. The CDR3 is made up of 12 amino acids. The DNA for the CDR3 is TGCAGTGCTCCAGACAATACGGACATTCAGTACTTC. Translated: CSAPDNTDIQYF.

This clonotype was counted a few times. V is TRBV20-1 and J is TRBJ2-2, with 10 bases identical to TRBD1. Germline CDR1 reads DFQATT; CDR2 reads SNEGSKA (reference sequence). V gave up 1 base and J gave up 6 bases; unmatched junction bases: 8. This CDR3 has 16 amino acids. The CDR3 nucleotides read TGCAGTGCTAGAGTGACAGGGGGCGCCCCGGCCGGGGAGCTGTTTTTT. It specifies CSARVTGGAPAGELFF.